These T cell receptor beta chains were read from a single sample in a study of cytomegalovirus exposure and HLA in healthy donors. This table comes from immunoSEQ multiplex PCR, and its TCRdb copy is limited to in-frame clones, with some not included. The sample holds 140,000 to 150,000 clones; less than 10% are singletons and the top ten take 1.8%. The sequencing sample was made of PBMCs. The receptors were gathered from a man aged 50 to 60 in good health and CMV-seronegative. Both conserved end residues are part of each CDR3. The order of the fields is clone size, J gene, D gene, V gene, CDR3 protein, CDR3 DNA. A D gene is named only where the DNA matches it firmly. Expanded clones are given a class, and other clones once, few, many or no size at all.

few | TRBJ1-1 | . | TRBV19 | CASSLRNPETEAFF | TGTGCCAGTAGTCTACGAAACCCCGAGACTGAAGCTTTCTTT
. | TRBJ2-3 | . | TRBV7-3 | CASSPSGPLRVTDTQYF | TGTGCCAGCAGCCCGAGTGGACCCCTGAGGGTGACAGATACGCAGTATTTT
. | TRBJ2-7 | TRBD1 | TRBV27 | CASSSGQGYEQYF | TGTGCCAGCAGTTCCGGACAGGGCTACGAGCAGTACTTC
few | TRBJ2-1 | TRBD1 | TRBV18 | CASSWDSSYNEQFF | TGTGCCAGCTCTTGGGACAGCTCCTACAATGAGCAGTTCTTC
few | TRBJ2-1 | TRBD1 | TRBV2 | CASSRDRGNNEQFF | TGTGCCAGCAGCCGGGACAGGGGGAACAATGAGCAGTTCTTC
. | TRBJ1-1 | TRBD1 | TRBV5-4 | CASSPRRQGNTEAFF | TGTGCCAGCAGCCCCCGACGACAGGGTAACACTGAAGCTTTCTTT
few | TRBJ2-2 | . | TRBV7-6 | CASSSRNTGELFF | TGTGCCAGCAGCTCCCGGAACACCGGGGAGCTGTTTTTT
. | TRBJ1-4 | TRBD1 | TRBV6-6 | CASSGTAGTNEKLFF | TGTGCCAGCAGTGGGACAGCGGGAACTAATGAAAAACTGTTTTTT
few | TRBJ1-1 | . | TRBV7-2 | CASSAGGNTEAFF | TGTGCCTCGTCGGCGGGAGGGAACACTGAAGCTTTCTTT
few | TRBJ2-5 | . | TRBV7-7 | CARGRETQYF | TGTGCCAGGGGGCGAGAGACCCAGTACTTC
few | TRBJ2-7 | . | TRBV7-3 | CASSPDSSYEQYF | TGTGCCAGCAGCCCTGACAGTTCCTACGAGCAGTACTTC
few | TRBJ1-1 | . | TRBV27 | CATTPGGGNTEAFF | TGTGCCACAACGCCCGGGGGGGGGAACACTGAAGCTTTCTTT
. | TRBJ2-3 | TRBD2 | TRBV7-6 | CASSSLSTTGGLDTQYF | TGTGCCAGCAGCTCTTTAAGCACAACGGGGGGGTTAGATACGCAGTATTTT
. | TRBJ1-2 | TRBD1 | TRBV19 | CASSPKRTGGFDGYTF | TGTGCCAGTAGCCCGAAGAGGACAGGGGGTTTCGACGGCTACACCTTC
. | TRBJ1-5 | TRBD1 | TRBV7-8 | CASSYRDRENQPQHF | TGTGCCAGCAGCTATCGGGACAGGGAGAATCAGCCCCAGCATTTT